The 26 T cell receptor beta chains presented below share a single source sample, sequenced in a study of T cell responses to AZD1222 COVID-19 vaccine. Method: immunoSEQ multiplex PCR; TCRdb's copy keeps in-frame clones and lacks some. Seen here are fewer than 120,000 clones, roughly four fifths observed once, and the top ten hold 4% to 5%. Here the sequenced sample was peripheral blood, taken on day 0 of AZD1222 vaccination. The receptor set was obtained from an adult in good health.

The chain is built from TRBV28 and TRBJ1-1, with a possible D match to TRBD1 (6 bases). The CDR3 spans 14 residues. V shed 1 base and J shed 4 bases, with 10 bases lying between them. The germline V gene has CDR1 MDHEN and CDR2 SYDVKM. The CDR3: CASSLSPGATEAFF. The CDR3 DNA follows: TGTGCCAGCAGTTTATCCCCAGGGGCCACTGAAGCTTTCTTT.

Concerning this clone itself: The same CDR3 is also encoded by other DNA sequences in this sample. This chain connects TRBV30 to TRBJ1-5, with a tentative D call TRBD1 (5 bases). CDR1 and CDR2 from the germline V gene are GTSNPN and SVGIG (reference sequence). V dropped 5 bases and J dropped 1 base, with 9 bases sitting between them. CDR3 length: 13 amino acids. CDR3 region: CAWGRGSNQPQHF. CDR3 sequence (DNA): TGTGCCTGGGGCCGGGGGAGCAATCAGCCCCAGCATTTT.

This sequence joins TRBV19 and TRBJ2-3; D is ambiguous. CDR1 LNHDA and CDR2 SQIVND come from the germline V gene (reference sequence). V was pared by 9 bases and J by 2 bases, with 18 bases between. CDR3 length equals 15 residues. The CDR3: CARTPVRAFTDTQYF. The CDR3 region has the DNA TGTGCCAGAACGCCAGTTAGGGCTTTCACAGATACGCAGTATTTT.

This clone was seen just once. CDR3 sequence: CASSRDSGYNEQFF. CDR3 coding DNA: TGTGCCAGCAGTAGAGATAGCGGCTACAATGAGCAGTTCTTC. The V gene is TRBV6-2 or TRBV6-3, the J gene TRBJ2-1; a weak D match, TRBD2 (6 bases). The V end was cut by 5 bases, the J end by 3 bases, with 11 bases between. Germline CDR1 MNHEY, CDR2 SVGEGT. This CDR3 region has 14 residues.

The rearrangement uses TRBV6-5 and TRBJ2-7; maybe TRBD2 (7 bases). The germline V gene has CDR1 MNHEY and CDR2 SVGAGI. The CDR3 is 14 amino acids. The DNA for the CDR3 is TGTGCTATCAGAGGGGGGGCTCCCGCCTACGAGCAGTACTTC. The encoded protein is CAIRGGAPAYEQYF.

CDR3 nucleotides: TGCAGTGCTAGTAGACTAGCGGGAGGGCCGTTCGAGCAGTACTTC. Its translation: CSASRLAGGPFEQYF. The chain combines TRBV20-1 with TRBJ2-7, with 14 bases that match TRBD2. Trimming at V came to 3 bases and at J to 6 bases, leaving 7 bases not matched to a gene. CDR3 length equals 15 residues. The germline V gene encodes CDR1 DFQATT and CDR2 SNEGSKA (reference sequence).

The chain carries TRBV2 and TRBJ2-5; TRBD1 matches at 11 bases. Germline CDR1 is SNHLY and CDR2 is FYNNEI. The CDR3 covers 15 residues. V dropped 6 bases and J dropped 2; count of bases not matched to a gene: 5. This CDR3 reads CASRAGQGVQETQYF. CDR3 bases: TGTGCCAGCAGGGCGGGACAGGGGGTACAAGAGACCCAGTACTTC. Full variable domain (remainder filled in from reference TRBV2 and TRBJ2-5): EPEVTQTPSHQVTQMGQEVILRCVPISNHLYFYWYRQILGQKVEFLVSFYNNEISEKSEIFDDQFSVERPDGSNFTLKIRSTKLEDSAMYFCASRAGQGVQETQYFGPGTRLLVL.

This clone turned up a few times. The rearrangement joins TRBV4-1 to TRBJ1-5; D is uncertain. The V and J ends lost 1 base and 1 base respectively, with 11 bases between them. This CDR3 is built from 16 residues. The germline V gene has CDR1 MGHRA and CDR2 YSYEKL. CDR3 protein: CASSQVKGKSNQPQHF. The CDR3 region has the DNA TGCGCCAGCAGCCAAGTAAAGGGTAAAAGCAATCAGCCCCAGCATTTT.

The chain joins TRBV19 to TRBJ1-3; a weak D match, TRBD1 (5 bases). V was clipped by 7 bases and J by 2 bases, with 9 bases between them. The CDR3 is 13 amino acids. Germline CDR1 LNHDA, CDR2 SQIVND (reference sequence). The CDR3: CASKGVPGNTIYF. The DNA for the CDR3 is TGTGCCAGTAAAGGGGTTCCTGGAAACACCATATATTTT.

The chain combines TRBV7-8 with TRBJ1-3; D may be TRBD1 (5 bases). Trimming cost V 0 bases and J 2 bases, with 5 bases left between them. The CDR3 runs 14 residues. Per the germline V gene, CDR1 is SGHVS and CDR2 is FQNEAQ. CDR3 DNA sequence: TGTGCCAGCAGCTTAGCCAGGGCTGGAAACACCATATATTTT. Translating it yields CASSLARAGNTIYF. Variable domain in full (rest from reference TRBV7-8 and TRBJ1-3): GAGVSQSPRYKVAKRGQDVALRCDPISGHVSLFWYQQALGQGPEFLTYFQNEAQLDKSGLPSDRFFAERPEGSVSTLKIQRTQQEDSAVYLCASSLARAGNTIYFGEGSWLTVV.

This clone was seen just once. The chain combines TRBV7-8 with TRBJ2-7; perhaps TRBD1 as D (6 bases). The CDR3 totals 13 residues. Per germline, CDR1 SGHVS and CDR2 FQNEAQ. V was trimmed by 5 bases and J by 3 bases, leaving 11 bases between them. The CDR3 sequence: CASSRTVNYEQYF. The CDR3 region has the DNA TGTGCCAGCAGCCGGACAGTAAACTACGAGCAGTACTTC. Combining the CDR3 with reference TRBV7-8 and TRBJ2-7 gives the whole variable domain GAGVSQSPRYKVAKRGQDVALRCDPISGHVSLFWYQQALGQGPEFLTYFQNEAQLDKSGLPSDRFFAERPEGSVSTLKIQRTQQEDSAVYLCASSRTVNYEQYFGPGTRLTVT.

The rearrangement joins TRBV9 to TRBJ1-2; D uncertain. V dropped 0 bases and J dropped 0 bases, with 9 bases sitting between them. Germline V gene sequence: CDR1 SGDLS, CDR2 YYNGEE. CDR3 length: 15 residues. The CDR3 nucleotides are TGTGCCAGCAGCGTAGAAGCCGGGGCTAACTATGGCTACACCTTC. Translating gives CASSVEAGANYGYTF.

The chain carries TRBV4-1 and TRBJ2-7; maybe TRBD2 (6 bases). The CDR3 contains 14 residues. V lost 4 bases, J lost 4 bases, and 14 bases lay in between. Germline values: CDR1 MGHRA, CDR2 YSYEKL. The chain's CDR3 is CASSRDGSEYEQYF. In DNA, the CDR3 is TGCGCCAGCAGCCGGGACGGGAGCGAGTACGAGCAGTACTTC.

The CDR3 DNA sequence: TGTGCCAGCAGCTCATGGTACGAGCAGTACTTC. Its translation is CASSSWYEQYF. The gene calls are TRBV11-2 and TRBJ2-7; unclear D gene. The CDR3 extends over 11 amino acids. From germline, CDR1 is SGHAT and CDR2 FQNNGV. The germline V and J ends were trimmed by 4 bases and 4 bases, with 5 bases remaining between them.

The chain combines TRBV6-2 or TRBV6-3 with TRBJ1-1; D unresolved. In germline, CDR1 is MNHEY, CDR2 SVGEGT. The CDR3 loop spans 15 amino acids. Trimming cost V 4 bases and J 4 bases, with 16 bases left between them. CDR3 in DNA: TGTGCCAGCAGTTCCCCACGGGCCTGGGGCACTGAAGCTTTCTTT. This translates into CASSSPRAWGTEAFF.

The chain links TRBV7-2 to TRBJ2-2; D uncertain. CDR3 size: 12 residues. CDR1 is SGHTA, CDR2 FQGNSA, per germline. Trimming shortened V by 2 bases and J by 3 bases, and 1 base separated the two germline ends. CDR3 in DNA: TGTGCCAGCAGCTTATACACCGGGGAGCTGTTTTTT. It is translated as CASSLYTGELFF.

This clone was observed once. The rearrangement joins TRBV3-1 (or the pseudogene TRBV3-2) to TRBJ2-3, with TRBD1 matching 9 bases. The CDR3 sequence is 14 residues long. The trim removed 5 bases at V and 2 bases at J, leaving 2 bases unmatched. Germline CDR1 and CDR2: LGHDT and YNNKEL (reference sequence). The CDR3 DNA sequence: TGTGCCAGCAGCTGGACAGGGGTCACAGATACGCAGTATTTT. Translated: CASSWTGVTDTQYF.

There are a few counts of this clone. The rearrangement links TRBV11-2 to TRBJ2-7, with a weak D call TRBD1 (6 bases). V lost 8 bases, J lost 3 bases, and 11 bases lay in between. The CDR3 totals 12 residues. Per the germline V gene, CDR1 is SGHAT and CDR2 is FQNNGV. The DNA for the CDR3 is TGTGCCAGCCGCCAGGGGTTCTACGAGCAGTACTTC. Protein: CASRQGFYEQYF.

Comment on this clone: A much larger clonotype is one base distant, so this may be a read error. Additional DNA sequences in this sample encode the identical CDR3. The J gene is TRBJ1-6, the V gene TRBV5-1; 9 positions agree with TRBD1. The CDR3 has 14 amino acids. Germline assignment: CDR1 SGHRS and CDR2 YFSETQ. CDR3 sequence reads: CASRQGAGNSPLHF. The CDR3 DNA is TGCGCCAGCAGACAGGGGGCGGGCAATTCACCCCTCCATTTT. The whole variable domain, remainder taken from reference TRBV5-1 and TRBJ1-6, is KAGVTQTPRYLIKTRGQQVTLSCSPISGHRSVSWYQQTPGQGLQFLFEYFSETQRNKGNFPGRFSGRQFSNSRSEMNVSTLELGDSALYLCASRQGAGNSPLHFGNGTRLTVT.

The gene calls are TRBV2 and TRBJ1-5; D perhaps matches TRBD1 (5 bases). V was pared by 6 bases and J by 1 base, with 10 bases between. This CDR3 comprises 14 residues. Germline lookup yields CDR1 SNHLY and CDR2 FYNNEI. The CDR3 DNA follows: TGTGCCAGCAGAGGAGGGGCGAGCAATCAGCCCCAGCATTTT. As protein: CASRGGASNQPQHF.

This clone was detected only once. This chain uses TRBV7-9 with TRBJ1-1; D is possibly TRBD1 (5 bases). V shed 2 bases and J shed 4 bases, with 11 bases lying between them. The germline V gene encodes CDR1 SEHNR and CDR2 FQNEAQ (reference sequence). The CDR3 is made up of 14 amino acids. The CDR3 here is CASSLWGEGTEAFF. CDR3 DNA: TGTGCCAGCAGCTTATGGGGGGAGGGCACTGAAGCTTTCTTT.

This clone has just a few counts. The DNA for the CDR3 is TGTGCCAGCAATTTAAGACAGGGTTTGCAAGATACGCAGTATTTT. It codes for CASNLRQGLQDTQYF. V and J are TRBV6-5 and TRBJ2-3; 7 bases fit TRBD1. The trim removed 7 bases at V and 5 bases at J, leaving 12 bases unmatched. The CDR3 contains 15 residues. CDR1 MNHEY and CDR2 SVGAGI come from the germline V gene.

The V and J genes are TRBV4-1 and TRBJ1-2; D unresolved. Germline V gene lookup returns CDR1 MGHRA and CDR2 YSYEKL. The V and J ends lost 1 base and 0 bases respectively, with 9 bases between them. The CDR3 has 15 residues. The CDR3 DNA reads TGCGCCAGCAGCCAAGCCGGCGGGCCTAACTATGGCTACACCTTC. It translates to CASSQAGGPNYGYTF.

The chain joins TRBV12-3 or TRBV12-4 to TRBJ1-2, with D uncertain. V lost 1 base and J 5 bases, leaving 8 bases between the germline ends. The CDR3 has 13 amino acids. The CDR3 bases are TGTGCCAGCAGTTTAGGAGAACTTTATGGCTACACCTTC. Its protein is CASSLGELYGYTF.

The chain links TRBV7-9 to TRBJ2-2; D is perhaps TRBD2 (5 bases). Germline V gives CDR1 SEHNR, CDR2 FQNEAQ (reference sequence). The CDR3 spans 15 residues. The V gene lost 5 bases and the J gene lost 4 bases, with 14 bases spanning the gap. The CDR3 here is CASSGSLAGTGELFF. DNA of the CDR3: TGTGCCAGCAGCGGGAGCCTGGCCGGCACCGGGGAGCTGTTTTTT.

In its sample, this clone was seen once. The V and J genes are TRBV18 and TRBJ2-6, with a tentative D call TRBD1 (6 bases). CDR3 length equals 16 residues. Per germline, CDR1 KGHSH and CDR2 LQKENI. Trimming took off 5 bases at V and 2 bases at J, with 13 bases between the two ends. In DNA form, the CDR3 reads TGTGCCAGCTCATCCTCCCGGACAGCTGGGGCCAACGTCCTGACTTTC. This translates into CASSSSRTAGANVLTF.